This TCR beta chain originates from a study of OX40 agonist ivuxolimab in advanced cancers. Study summary: Those treated in dose escalation had hepatocellular carcinoma, melanoma, renal cell cancer or head and neck cancer.

Sampled blood was obtained at baseline, cycle 4 day 1, and cycle 7 day 1. The CDR3 extends over 16 amino acids. The germline V gene has CDR1 MNHNY and CDR2 SVGAGI (reference sequence). The table came from immunoSEQ multiplex PCR; TCRdb's copy has only in-frame clones and leaves some out. The sample lists approximately 81,000 clones; over 75% were seen once. Broader study findings: Among the least clonally expanded were partial responders at 0.1-3.0 mg/kg.

With respect to this clone: Its cognate antigen is unknown. Compared with germline, one end of the junction differs, possibly owing to a read error.

J is TRBJ2-5 and V is TRBV6-6, with 7 nucleotides matching TRBD2. The sample in question was CD4+ or CD8+ T cells sorted from blood, obtained in a trial of the OX40 agonist ivuxolimab. The TCR was taken from an adult with an advanced solid tumor such as melanoma, head and neck, liver or kidney cancer. The CDR3 nucleotides are TGTGCCAGCAGATTACCGACGGGGGGAGATGAAGACACCCAGTACTTC. This translates into CASRLPTGGDEDTQYF.